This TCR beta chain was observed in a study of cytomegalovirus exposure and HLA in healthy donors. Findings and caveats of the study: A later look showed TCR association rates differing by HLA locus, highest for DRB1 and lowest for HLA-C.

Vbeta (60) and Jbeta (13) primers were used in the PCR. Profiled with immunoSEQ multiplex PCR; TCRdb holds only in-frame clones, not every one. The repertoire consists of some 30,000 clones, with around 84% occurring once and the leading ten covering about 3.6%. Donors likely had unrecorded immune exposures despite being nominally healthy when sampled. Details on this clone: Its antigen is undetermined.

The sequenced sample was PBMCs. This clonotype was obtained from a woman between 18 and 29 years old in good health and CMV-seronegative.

CDR3 in amino acids: CASSLVTPFTISGNTIYF. CDR3 bases: TGCGCCAGCAGCTTGGTAACCCCCTTTACAATTTCTGGAAACACCATATATTTT. The chain uses TRBV5-1 and TRBJ1-3; D gene uncertain. V lost 0 bases, J lost 1 base, and 17 bases lay in between. The CDR3 extends over 18 amino acids. CDR1 is SGHRS, CDR2 YFSETQ, per germline.